The 19 T cell receptor beta chains below were found in one sample sequenced in a study of blood T cell repertoires in COVID-19. TCRdb's copy holds only in-frame clones and misses some; the assay was immunoSEQ multiplex PCR. The data contain more than 25,000 clones, more than 80% of them seen just once; the ten biggest clones take up approximately 42%. The sample consisted of peripheral blood. The receptors shown here come from an elderly woman with acute or convalescent COVID-19.

The genes are TRBV19 and TRBJ2-3; 11 nucleotides agree with TRBD2. With 3 bases clipped from V and 2 bases from J, the junction kept 7 bases outside the gene matches. This CDR3 has 17 amino acids. Looked up from germline, CDR1 is LNHDA and CDR2 is SQIVND (reference sequence). The CDR3 is CASSITSGGPYTDTQYF. In DNA form, the CDR3 reads TGTGCCAGTAGTATTACTAGCGGGGGACCCTACACAGATACGCAGTATTTT.

This clone was detected only once. The V gene is TRBV7-2, the J gene TRBJ1-1; D call uncertain. Germline V lookup: CDR1 SGHTA, CDR2 FQGNSA. The CDR3 spans 12 residues. V lost 4 bases to trimming and J lost 6 bases, with 9 bases between them. CDR3 DNA sequence: TGTGCCAGCAGCTCCCTTTTGTCTGAAGCTTTCTTT. It encodes CASSSLLSEAFF.

The chain links TRBV6-6 to TRBJ1-2; 9 bases are a match to TRBD1. V lost 2 bases, J lost 8 bases, and 9 bases stayed unmatched. CDR3 length: 15 residues. The V gene's germline CDR1 is MNHNY and CDR2 SVGAGI (reference sequence). The CDR3 bases are TGTGCCAGCAGTTACGATCCGGGACAGGGAGAGGGCTACACCTTC. Residues: CASSYDPGQGEGYTF.

The chain recombines TRBV9 with TRBJ2-7; possibly TRBD2 for D (5 bases). The germline CDR1 and CDR2 sequences are SGDLS and YYNGEE. The CDR3 spans 14 residues. Trimming took off 4 bases at V and 6 bases at J, with 17 bases between the two ends. CDR3 residues: CASSPRVLEGEQYF. The CDR3 nucleotides read TGTGCCAGCAGCCCGAGGGTTTTAGAGGGCGAGCAGTACTTC.

The genes are TRBV16 and TRBJ2-7; the D is unclear. The CDR3 is 13 amino acids. Germline V gives CDR1 KGHSY, CDR2 FQNENV. V shed 1 base and J shed 3 bases, with 7 bases lying between them. The CDR3, as DNA: TGTGCCAGCAGCCAATTGGTCTACTACGAGCAGTACTTC. Translated, it gives CASSQLVYYEQYF.

This rearrangement joins TRBV5-1 to TRBJ2-5, with D unclear. V was cut by 0 bases and J by 5 bases, with 5 bases left in between. CDR1 and CDR2 (germline): SGHRS, YFSETQ. The CDR3 contains 12 residues. The CDR3, as DNA: TGCGCCAGCAGCTTGGATTCGGAGACCCAGTACTTC. Its protein product is CASSLDSETQYF. Full variable domain (remainder filled in from reference TRBV5-1 and TRBJ2-5): KAGVTQTPRYLIKTRGQQVTLSCSPISGHRSVSWYQQTPGQGLQFLFEYFSETQRNKGNFPGRFSGRQFSNSRSEMNVSTLELGDSALYLCASSLDSETQYFGPGTRLLVL.

This chain joins TRBV6-6 and TRBJ1-2; TRBD1 is a possible D gene (6 bases). The V and J ends lost 2 bases and 6 bases respectively, with 7 bases between them. The CDR3 length is 12 residues. Germline loops: CDR1 MNHNY, CDR2 SVGAGI (reference sequence). The DNA for the CDR3 is TGTGCCAGCAGTTACGACAGGAATGGCTACACCTTC. This encodes CASSYDRNGYTF.

This chain uses TRBV24-1 with TRBJ1-2, with D perhaps matching TRBD1 (5 bases). The CDR3 sequence is 13 residues long. V was shortened by 5 bases and J by 7 bases, with 13 bases between the two germline ends. Germline V gene sequence: CDR1 KGHDR, CDR2 SFDVKD. The DNA of the CDR3 is TGTGCCACCAGTGTTAGCTGGCAGGGTGGCTACACCTTC. Translated: CATSVSWQGGYTF.

The chain combines TRBV3-1 (or the pseudogene TRBV3-2) with TRBJ2-5; 9 positions match TRBD1. Germline-derived CDR1 and CDR2 are LGHDT and YNNKEL (reference sequence). The CDR3 is 14 amino acids. The ends lost 5 bases at V and 4 bases at J; junction bases unmatched: 5. CDR3 nucleotide sequence: TGTGCCAGCAGCTCCGGGACAGGGCGAGAGACCCAGTACTTC. This encodes CASSSGTGRETQYF.

The genes are TRBV28 and TRBJ1-2; the D gene is possibly TRBD1 (6 bases). V lost 11 bases, J lost 1 base, and 14 bases lay in between. From germline, CDR1 is MDHEN and CDR2 SYDVKM. The CDR3 spans 13 residues. CDR3 sequence: CALGGGYNYGYTF. The CDR3 region has the DNA TGTGCCCTAGGGGGGGGCTATAACTATGGCTACACCTTC.

The rearrangement links TRBV12-3 or TRBV12-4 to TRBJ2-1; D ambiguous. This CDR3 has 10 amino acids. V gave up 5 bases and J gave up 10 bases, with 6 bases separating them. CDR3 protein: CASSNSEQFF. The CDR3 DNA reads as TGTGCCAGCAGTAACAGCGAGCAGTTCTTC.

The chain carries TRBV25-1 and TRBJ1-6; D not resolved. V was cut by 9 bases and J by 7 bases, with 16 bases left in between. CDR3 size: 14 residues. CDR1 and CDR2 from the germline V gene are MGHDK and SYGVNS. The CDR3 DNA follows: TGTGCCAGTTCTTTGGGATCGGGAAATTCACCCCTCCACTTT. It yields the protein CASSLGSGNSPLHF.

V gene TRBV28 combines with J gene TRBJ2-2; tentative D call: TRBD1 (6 bases). Trimming left V 3 bases short and J 7 bases short, with 12 bases between. The CDR3 sequence is 14 residues long. The germline V gene encodes CDR1 MDHEN and CDR2 SYDVKM. This CDR3 is CASSFYRASGELFF. CDR3 DNA sequence: TGTGCCAGCAGTTTTTACAGGGCGAGCGGGGAGCTGTTTTTT.

This sequence joins TRBV27 and TRBJ2-1; 10 bases agree with TRBD2. V gave up 4 bases and J gave up 7 bases; unmatched junction bases: 10. Germline CDR1 reads MNHEY; CDR2 reads SMNVEV (reference sequence). This CDR3 region has 16 residues. This CDR3 is CASSSITSGTGNEQFF. CDR3 nucleotides: TGTGCCAGCAGTTCAATTACTAGCGGGACGGGTAATGAGCAGTTCTTC.

CDR3 bases: TGTGCCAGCAGCCATCTAGCGGGGGGCTCTCCTAGCACAGATACGCAGTATTTT. As protein: CASSHLAGGSPSTDTQYF. The V and J genes are TRBV3-1 (or the pseudogene TRBV3-2) and TRBJ2-3; TRBD2 matches 11 bases. The CDR3 loop spans 18 amino acids. The V and J ends lost 3 bases and 0 bases, in that order; junction bases with no gene match: 8. Germline V lookup: CDR1 LGHDT, CDR2 YNNKEL (reference sequence).

The rearrangement joins TRBV19 to TRBJ2-4, with D perhaps matching TRBD1 (6 bases). V was shortened by 4 bases and J by 8 bases, with 6 bases between the two germline ends. CDR3 length: 11 residues. CDR1 and CDR2 from the germline V gene are LNHDA and SQIVND (reference sequence). This CDR3 is CASSTGDIQYF. The CDR3, as DNA: TGTGCCAGTAGTACAGGGGACATTCAGTACTTC.

The rearrangement links TRBV11-2 to TRBJ2-7, with 8 bases fitting TRBD2. Trimming at V came to 5 bases and at J to 2 bases, leaving 11 bases not matched to a gene. CDR1 and CDR2 (germline): SGHAT, FQNNGV. This CDR3 is built from 16 residues. CDR3 sequence: CASSPIAGTRPYEQYF. In DNA, the CDR3 is TGTGCCAGCAGCCCTATAGCGGGAACAAGGCCCTACGAGCAGTACTTC.

The J gene is TRBJ2-2, the V gene TRBV6-6, with TRBD2 as a possible D gene (6 bases). From germline, CDR1 is MNHNY and CDR2 SVGAGI (reference sequence). Trimming removed 0 bases at V and 4 bases at J, with 9 bases between. The CDR3 loop spans 15 amino acids. In DNA, the CDR3 is TGTGCCAGCAGTTACTCCGGGGGTGTCACCGGGGAGCTGTTTTTT. Translating gives CASSYSGGVTGELFF.

This clone was observed once. The rearrangement joins TRBV7-2 to TRBJ1-1; D not resolved. The CDR3 is 14 amino acids. Trimming removed 2 bases from V and 0 bases from J, with 7 bases in between. Germline CDR1 SGHTA, CDR2 FQGNSA. In DNA form, the CDR3 reads TGTGCCAGCAGCTTACAACAGCTGAACACTGAAGCTTTCTTT. Translation: CASSLQQLNTEAFF.